Described below is a single T cell receptor beta chain sequence and its context. Germline V gene sequence: CDR1 SGHAT, CDR2 FQNNGV. The CDR3 totals 12 residues. Trimming left V 3 bases short and J 8 bases short, with 10 bases between. These data are taken from a study of blood T cells in healthy people across ages. A J-beta primer mix and a sample-barcoded 5' primer were used in a second PCR of roughly 6 to 11 cycles. CDR3-containing paired-end reads numbered at least 2.5 million in each sample. TCRdb re-analysed the 5' RACE reads in MiXCR, keeping a single row per CDR3 protein. The sample has about 800,000 distinct CDR3 sequences; approximately 25% are singletons. The same sample was also used in a study of T cells of mothers and their children.

The source is a boy younger than 18 in good health. Sequencing was done on a sample of blood. The rearrangement uses TRBV11-2 and TRBJ2-5; D remains unclear. CDR3 amino acids: CASSFSRGTQYF. CDR3 DNA: TGTGCCAGCAGCTTTTCCCGCGGAACCCAGTACTTC.